This T cell receptor beta chain was sequenced in a study of cytomegalovirus exposure and HLA in healthy donors. This clone showed up just a few times. Its cognate antigen is unknown. Germline lookup yields CDR1 MNHEY and CDR2 SVGAGI. The V end was cut by 0 bases, the J end by 8 bases, with 10 bases between. This CDR3 has 14 amino acids. Study-wide points: As a later analysis showed, a missense DCLRE1C variant was linked to trimming of TCR beta V- and J-genes. Several of the most significant clusters appeared linked to common viral pathogens, based on a later analysis.

60 Vbeta and 13 Jbeta primers were used in PCR. Only in-frame clones appear in the TCRdb table, and some are missing; sequencing was by immunoSEQ multiplex PCR. This sample carries about 110,000 clones, about 75% of them seen once, and the ten largest clones take over 2%. The chain combines TRBV6-5 with TRBJ1-4, with D uncertain. The TCR was taken from a man aged 35-49 years in good health and CMV-seronegative. The sequenced material came from PBMCs. The chain's CDR3 is CASSYSSGREKLFF. CDR3 sequence (DNA): TGTGCCAGCAGTTACTCCTCAGGCCGGGAAAAACTGTTTTTT.